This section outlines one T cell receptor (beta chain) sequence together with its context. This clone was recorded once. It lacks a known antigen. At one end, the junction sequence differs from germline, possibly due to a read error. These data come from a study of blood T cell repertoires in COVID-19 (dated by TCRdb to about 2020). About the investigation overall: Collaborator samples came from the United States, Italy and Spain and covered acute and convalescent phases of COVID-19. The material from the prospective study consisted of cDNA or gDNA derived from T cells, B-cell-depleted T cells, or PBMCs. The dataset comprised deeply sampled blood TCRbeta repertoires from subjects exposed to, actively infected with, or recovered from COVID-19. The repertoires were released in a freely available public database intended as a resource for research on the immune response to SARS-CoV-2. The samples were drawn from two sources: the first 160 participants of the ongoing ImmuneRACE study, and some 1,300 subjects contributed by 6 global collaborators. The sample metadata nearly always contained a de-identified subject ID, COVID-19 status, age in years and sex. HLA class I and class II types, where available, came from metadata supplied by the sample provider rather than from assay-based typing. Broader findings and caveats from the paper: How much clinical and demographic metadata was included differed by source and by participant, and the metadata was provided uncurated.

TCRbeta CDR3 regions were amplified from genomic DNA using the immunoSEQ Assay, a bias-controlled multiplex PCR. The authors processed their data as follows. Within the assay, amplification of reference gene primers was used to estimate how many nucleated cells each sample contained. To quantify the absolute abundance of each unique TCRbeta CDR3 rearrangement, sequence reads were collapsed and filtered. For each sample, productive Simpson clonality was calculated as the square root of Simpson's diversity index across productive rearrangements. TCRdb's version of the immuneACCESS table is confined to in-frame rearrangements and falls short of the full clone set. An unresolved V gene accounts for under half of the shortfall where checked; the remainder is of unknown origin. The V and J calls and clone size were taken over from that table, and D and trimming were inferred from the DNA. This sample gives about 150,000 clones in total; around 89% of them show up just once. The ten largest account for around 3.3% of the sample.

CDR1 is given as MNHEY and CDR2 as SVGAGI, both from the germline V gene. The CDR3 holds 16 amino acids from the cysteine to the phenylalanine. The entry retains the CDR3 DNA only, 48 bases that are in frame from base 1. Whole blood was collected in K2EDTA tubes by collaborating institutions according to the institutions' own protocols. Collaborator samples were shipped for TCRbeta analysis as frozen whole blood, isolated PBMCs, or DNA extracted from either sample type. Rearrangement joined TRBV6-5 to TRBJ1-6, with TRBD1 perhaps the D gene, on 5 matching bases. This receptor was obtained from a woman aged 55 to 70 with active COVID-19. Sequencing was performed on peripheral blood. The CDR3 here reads CASSFGPGTGNSPLHF. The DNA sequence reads TGTGCCAGCAGTTTTGGTCCCGGGACTGGAAATTCTCCCCTCCACTTT.